Following are 25 T cell receptor beta chains from one sample sequenced in a study of shared clonotypes between healthy human individuals. Sequencing was performed with immunoSEQ multiplex PCR; in TCRdb, only in-frame clones are kept and a portion is missing. The sample records 2 million to 2.5 million clones, approximately 95% being singletons. Sequencing input: naive CD4+ T cells sorted from blood. Noted subset: CD45RA+ positively selected. These receptors were taken from a man between 18 and 35 years old in good health.

The J gene is TRBJ2-3, the V gene TRBV7-9, with a tentative D call TRBD2 (5 bases). The CDR3 extends over 14 amino acids. Germline V gene sequence: CDR1 SEHNR, CDR2 FQNEAQ (reference sequence). The DNA for the CDR3 is TGTGCGGCGGGTCCTAGCCGAAGCACAGATACGCAGTATTTT. As protein: CAAGPSRSTDTQYF.

The chain combines TRBV30 with TRBJ2-2; D might be TRBD1 or TRBD2, each matching 5 bases. Deletions cut 4 bases from V and 6 bases from J, with 21 bases between. The germline V gene encodes CDR1 GTSNPN and CDR2 SVGIG (reference sequence). CDR3 size: 16 residues. The CDR3 bases are TGTGCCTGGAAAGGTGACGGGACGCTGGACTCCGGGGAGCTGTTTTTT. Amino acid sequence: CAWKGDGTLDSGELFF.

The chain joins TRBV5-1 to TRBJ2-7; 8 bases fit TRBD2. V was clipped by 2 bases and J by 1 base; unmatched bases: 5. Germline V CDR1 and CDR2: SGHRS, YFSETQ. This CDR3 is 15 amino acids long. The CDR3 reads CASSFISGASYEQYF. In DNA, the CDR3 is TGCGCCAGCAGCTTCATTAGCGGGGCATCCTACGAGCAGTACTTC.

The chain links TRBV18 to TRBJ1-1; D gene ambiguous. Germline assignment: CDR1 KGHSH and CDR2 LQKENI. The CDR3 consists of 14 residues. The germline V and J ends were trimmed by 2 bases and 0 bases, with 7 bases remaining between them. CDR3 nucleotide sequence: TGTGCCAGCTCACCAAGTAGCGTGAACACTGAAGCTTTCTTT. This translates into CASSPSSVNTEAFF.

The chain carries TRBV7-9 and TRBJ1-1; D gene unclear. CDR1 and CDR2 from the germline V gene are SEHNR and FQNEAQ (reference sequence). CDR3 size: 13 residues. Deletions cut 5 bases from V and 11 bases from J, with 18 bases between. The CDR3 region is CASSALDGSGAFF. The CDR3 DNA is TGTGCCAGCAGCGCCCTTGACGGAAGCGGGGCTTTCTTT.

This rearrangement joins TRBV5-4 to TRBJ1-1; unclear D gene. CDR1 and CDR2 from the germline V gene are SGHNT and YYREEE (reference sequence). Trimming took 3 bases from V and 1 from J, leaving 10 bases between them. The CDR3 has 14 residues. CDR3 protein: CASSSMDSNTEAFF. DNA of the CDR3: TGTGCCAGCAGCTCTATGGATTCGAACACTGAAGCTTTCTTT.

The chain has TRBV30 and TRBJ2-3; 11 nucleotides line up with TRBD2. The CDR3 length is 17 residues. After removal of 0 bases from V and 3 bases from J, the junction contained 8 bases not matched to a gene. CDR1 GTSNPN and CDR2 SVGIG come from the germline V gene (reference sequence). The CDR3 nucleotides are TGTGCCTGGAGTGTAGAGACTAGCGGGAAAATGACAGATACGCAGTATTTT. It is translated as CAWSVETSGKMTDTQYF.

The chain links TRBV19 to TRBJ1-5, with TRBD1 matching over 7 bases. The V and J ends lost 10 bases and 2 bases, in that order; junction bases with no gene match: 5. The CDR3 is 13 amino acids. Germline V gene lookup returns CDR1 LNHDA and CDR2 SQIVND (reference sequence). The CDR3 nucleotides are TGTGCCACCTTCGGGACAGGCAATCAGCCCCAGCATTTT. Encoded protein: CATFGTGNQPQHF.

The V gene is TRBV4-1, the J gene TRBJ1-6; no clear D. From germline, CDR1 is MGHRA and CDR2 YSYEKL. This CDR3 spans 16 amino acids. V was cut by 3 bases and J by 0 bases, with 9 bases left in between. CDR3 sequence: CASSQTGSSYNSPLHF. CDR3 bases: TGCGCCAGCAGCCAGACGGGGAGCTCCTATAATTCACCCCTCCACTTT.

This chain's CDR3 is CASSLESGDTEAFF. For the CDR3, the DNA is TGCGCCAGCAGCTTGGAATCAGGGGACACTGAAGCTTTCTTT. The chain joins TRBV5-1 to TRBJ1-1, with D possibly matching TRBD1 (6 bases). V dropped 0 bases and J dropped 3 bases, with 9 bases sitting between them. CDR3 length equals 14 residues. The germline V gene has CDR1 SGHRS and CDR2 YFSETQ. Drawing the rest from reference TRBV5-1 and TRBJ1-1, the complete variable domain is KAGVTQTPRYLIKTRGQQVTLSCSPISGHRSVSWYQQTPGQGLQFLFEYFSETQRNKGNFPGRFSGRQFSNSRSEMNVSTLELGDSALYLCASSLESGDTEAFFGQGTRLTVV.

The table lists this clone with a few counts. The chain has TRBV30 and TRBJ2-3; 8 positions agree with TRBD2. The CDR3 contains 13 residues. CDR1 GTSNPN and CDR2 SVGIG come from the germline V gene (reference sequence). Germline trimming cut 8 bases from V and 2 bases from J; bases unmatched to any gene: 6. CDR3 coding DNA: TGTGCCCGCTCTAGCGGGTTCACAGATACGCAGTATTTT. This translates into CARSSGFTDTQYF.

The gene calls are TRBV5-4 and TRBJ2-2; TRBD1 matches 8 bases. With V trimmed by 5 bases and J by 0 bases, 3 bases remained unmatched. Germline V lookup: CDR1 SGHNT, CDR2 YYREEE (reference sequence). The CDR3 runs to 15 residues. The CDR3 coding sequence is TGTGCCAGCAGTCAGGACAGGGCGAACACCGGGGAGCTGTTTTTT. Translation gives CASSQDRANTGELFF.

The V call is TRBV6-1, the J call TRBJ1-5; the D is unclear. Deletions cut 3 bases from V and 5 bases from J, with 23 bases between. The CDR3 has 18 residues. CDR1 and CDR2 from the germline V gene are MNHNS and SASEGT. CDR3 region: CASSERKTAILADQPQHF. The CDR3, as DNA: TGTGCCAGCAGTGAGCGAAAAACAGCTATCCTCGCGGATCAGCCCCAGCATTTT.

This clone turned up a few times. The sample holds other DNA sequences that translate to the same CDR3. As DNA, the CDR3 is TGTGCCAGCAGCGTAGCCATACAAGAGACCCAGTACTTC. Translation: CASSVAIQETQYF. The chain joins TRBV9 to TRBJ2-5, with no clear D. Germline V CDR1 and CDR2: SGDLS, YYNGEE. With 0 bases removed from V and 2 bases from J, the gap between germline ends came to 5 bases. This CDR3 has 13 amino acids.

The gene calls are TRBV5-4 and TRBJ1-1, with a weak D call TRBD1 (6 bases). Trimming pared 4 bases from V and 1 base from J, leaving 20 bases between. The CDR3 sequence is 17 residues long. In germline, CDR1 is SGHNT, CDR2 YYREEE (reference sequence). This CDR3 reads CASSPKNRVLGNTEAFF. The CDR3, as DNA: TGTGCCAGCAGCCCAAAAAACAGGGTTTTAGGGAACACTGAAGCTTTCTTT.

A remark on this clone: At one end the junction does not follow the germline gene, possibly because of a read error. The chain has TRBV2 and TRBJ1-4; TRBD1 matches at 10 bases. Germline CDR1 reads SNHLY; CDR2 reads FYNNEI. The CDR3 totals 16 residues. The CDR3 DNA reads as TGTGCCAGCAGGGAAGGACAGGGGGTGGGAAATGAAAAACTGTTTTTT. Translation gives CASREGQGVGNEKLFF.

This chain connects TRBV11-2 to TRBJ2-2; tentatively, D is TRBD2 (6 bases). This CDR3 contains 17 residues. V lost 2 bases, J lost 0 bases, and 13 bases lay in between. Per the germline V gene, CDR1 is SGHAT and CDR2 is FQNNGV. The CDR3 is CASSLSSTRPNTGELFF. CDR3 nucleotide sequence: TGTGCCAGCAGCTTATCATCGACTAGACCGAACACCGGGGAGCTGTTTTTT.

As for this clone: The sample has other DNA sequences that encode this CDR3 too. The gene calls are TRBV5-1 and TRBJ2-3; 11 bases align to TRBD2. V lost 4 bases, J lost 3 bases, and 7 bases stayed unmatched. This CDR3 region has 16 residues. Germline V gene lookup returns CDR1 SGHRS and CDR2 YFSETQ. CDR3: CASSLSGGAGTDTQYF. DNA of the CDR3: TGCGCCAGCAGCCTTAGCGGGGGGGCCGGGACAGATACGCAGTATTTT.

The rearrangement joins TRBV6-5 to TRBJ2-7, with no clear D. The CDR3 sequence is 12 residues long. Germline values: CDR1 MNHEY, CDR2 SVGAGI. V was clipped by 2 bases and J by 5 bases, with 7 bases between them. The CDR3 sequence is CASSYNRDEQYF. The CDR3 bases are TGTGCCAGCAGTTACAATCGCGACGAGCAGTACTTC.

Comment on this clone: The junction does not match germline at one end; this may be a read error. The sample has other DNA sequences that encode this CDR3 too. The chain links TRBV7-7 to TRBJ2-3, with 10 bases identical to TRBD2. Per germline, CDR1 SSHAT and CDR2 FNYEAQ (reference sequence). The CDR3 is 15 amino acids. CDR3 residues: CASSLGLAGADTQYF. Written as DNA, the CDR3 is TGTGCTAGCAGCTTAGGGCTAGCGGGAGCGGATACGCAGTATTTT.

The chain recombines TRBV5-6 with TRBJ1-2; 9 nucleotides agree with TRBD1. From germline, CDR1 is SGHDT and CDR2 YYEEEE. There are 14 residues in the CDR3. Trimming removed 7 bases from V and 4 bases from J; junction bases left unmatched: 8. In nucleotides, the CDR3 is TGTGCCAGCTTTGCTGGACAGGGGCCCTATGGCTACACCTTC. Protein product: CASFAGQGPYGYTF.

The chain joins TRBV6-6 to TRBJ2-7; tentatively, D is TRBD1 (5 bases). Germline values: CDR1 MNHNY, CDR2 SVGAGI (reference sequence). Trimming removed 6 bases from V and 7 bases from J, with 16 bases in between. The CDR3 contains 13 residues. CDR3 DNA: TGTGCCAGCAGAACGGACATCCAAGGGGAGCAGTACTTC. Its translation: CASRTDIQGEQYF.

Note on this clone: Distinct nucleotide sequences in the sample also encode this CDR3. This chain joins TRBV28 and TRBJ2-5, with 7 nucleotides matching TRBD2. Germline V gene data show CDR1 as MDHEN and CDR2 as SYDVKM. Trimming took 3 bases from V and 4 from J; bases not matched to a gene: 2. The CDR3 is made up of 13 amino acids. CDR3 in amino acids: CASSLWGGETQYF. CDR3 sequence (DNA): TGTGCCAGCAGTTTGTGGGGGGGAGAGACCCAGTACTTC.

The rearrangement links TRBV5-1 to TRBJ2-5; possibly TRBD1 for D (5 bases). From germline, CDR1 is SGHRS and CDR2 YFSETQ. This CDR3 has 16 residues. V shed 0 bases and J shed 4 bases, with 16 bases lying between them. CDR3 in DNA: TGCGCCAGCAGCTTGGGGGGTACAGGCACCCGAGAGACCCAGTACTTC. Amino acid sequence: CASSLGGTGTRETQYF.

This clone has a single count. The chain is built from TRBV5-1 and TRBJ1-5; D unclear. The V gene lost 3 bases and the J gene lost 5 bases, with 21 bases spanning the gap. The CDR3 is made up of 17 amino acids. Germline V gives CDR1 SGHRS, CDR2 YFSETQ. Here the CDR3 DNA reads TGCGCCAGCAGCTCCTCTCCCCCGCGGGTAATAGATCAGCCCCAGCATTTT. It encodes CASSSSPPRVIDQPQHF. Combining the CDR3 with reference TRBV5-1 and TRBJ1-5 gives the whole variable domain KAGVTQTPRYLIKTRGQQVTLSCSPISGHRSVSWYQQTPGQGLQFLFEYFSETQRNKGNFPGRFSGRQFSNSRSEMNVSTLELGDSALYLCASSSSPPRVIDQPQHFGDGTRLSIL.